This passage covers 27 T cell receptor beta chains from one sample sequenced in a study of T cell repertoires in cytomegalovirus infection. TCRdb passed the reads through MiXCR, listing each CDR3 protein once. The sample yields roughly 81,000 distinct CDR3 sequences, roughly 3.5% seen once. Specimen: PBMCs. The receptors derive from a human donor in good health (CMV status not recorded). Some clones in this sample may be carry-over from other donors' samples.

This clonotype appeared many times. The chain has TRBV7-2 and TRBJ2-5; D call uncertain. Trimming left V 1 base short and J 0 bases short, with 9 bases between. CDR3 length: 15 amino acids. CDR1 is SGHTA and CDR2 is FQGNSA in the germline V gene. CDR3 nucleotide sequence: TGTGCCAGCAGCTTAGTTTCCGTCTACCAAGAGACCCAGTACTTC. Protein sequence: CASSLVSVYQETQYF. Full variable domain (remainder filled in from reference TRBV7-2 and TRBJ2-5): GAGVSQSPSNKVTEKGKDVELRCDPISGHTALYWYRQSLGQGLEFLIYFQGNSAPDKSGLPSDRFSAERTGGSVSTLTIQRTQQEDSAVYLCASSLVSVYQETQYFGPGTRLLVL.

At least ten counts were recorded for this clonotype. This rearrangement joins TRBV7-8 to TRBJ1-1; no definite D call. The germline V and J ends were trimmed by 3 bases and 7 bases, with 15 bases remaining between them. CDR1 and CDR2 (germline): SGHVS, FQNEAQ. The CDR3 spans 14 residues. CDR3 sequence (DNA): TGTGCCAGCAGCTTGCGCGGGCACCGGGGTGAAGCTTTCTTT. As protein: CASSLRGHRGEAFF. Variable domain in full (rest from reference TRBV7-8 and TRBJ1-1): GAGVSQSPRYKVAKRGQDVALRCDPISGHVSLFWYQQALGQGPEFLTYFQNEAQLDKSGLPSDRFFAERPEGSVSTLKIQRTQQEDSAVYLCASSLRGHRGEAFFGQGTRLTVV.

This clonotype has ten or more counts. The chain is built from TRBV27 and TRBJ1-1, with 10 bases that match TRBD1. V lost 5 bases, J lost 5 bases, and 5 bases stayed unmatched. Germline V lookup: CDR1 MNHEY, CDR2 SMNVEV (reference sequence). CDR3 size: 14 residues. The CDR3 nucleotides read TGTGCCAGCAGTCCGACAGGGGGCCGAACTGAAGCTTTCTTT. Translating it yields CASSPTGGRTEAFF.

There are many counts of this clonotype. Relative to the germline gene, one junction end is altered; a read error may explain this. The rearrangement joins TRBV7-9 to TRBJ2-5; 8 nucleotides match TRBD2. Germline-derived CDR1 and CDR2 are SEHNR and FQNEAQ (reference sequence). The length of the CDR3 is 16 residues. CDR3 residues: CASSLPPGGGPRPLLF. The CDR3 nucleotides are TGTGCCAGCAGTTTACCCCCGGGCGGGGGGCCACGTCCCCTCCTTTTC.

There are many counts of this clonotype. The chain uses TRBV29-1 and TRBJ2-1; D unresolved. Looked up from germline, CDR1 is SQVTM and CDR2 is ANQGSEA. The CDR3 loop spans 17 amino acids. The germline V and J ends were trimmed by 7 bases and 0 bases, with 22 bases remaining between them. CDR3 nucleotide sequence: TGCAGCGCCGCAACCGACTTAGACCCGAGCTCCTACAATGAGCAGTTCTTC. Residues: CSAATDLDPSSYNEQFF.

The sample holds many counts of this clonotype. The V gene is TRBV4-2, the J gene TRBJ1-4; TRBD1 agrees at 9 bases. Trimming removed 5 bases from V and 7 bases from J; junction bases left unmatched: 5. Germline CDR1 and CDR2: LGHNA and YNFKEQ. CDR3 length: 14 residues. The CDR3 nucleotides are TGTGCCAGCAGCTCGGACAGGGGTACTGAAAAACTGTTTTTT. Translation: CASSSDRGTEKLFF.

At least ten counts were recorded for this clonotype. J is TRBJ1-1 and V is TRBV6-2 or TRBV6-3; D call uncertain. CDR1 and CDR2 from the germline V gene are MNHEY and SVGEGT. With 6 bases removed from V and 2 bases from J, the gap between germline ends came to 13 bases. The CDR3 runs 14 residues. The CDR3 bases are TGTGCCAGCAGCCAACCGATAGGAAACACTGAAGCTTTCTTT. Translating it yields CASSQPIGNTEAFF.

The table lists this clonotype with many counts. The chain uses TRBV7-2 and TRBJ2-7, with D tentatively TRBD1 (6 bases). Trimming removed 3 bases at V and 1 base at J, with 16 bases between. Germline V CDR1 and CDR2: SGHTA, FQGNSA. The CDR3 consists of 16 residues. The CDR3 coding sequence is TGTGCCAGCAGCTTGGGCTCCGGGACACGATCCTACGAGCAGTACTTC. Its protein is CASSLGSGTRSYEQYF.

This clonotype was counted ten times or more. The chain couples TRBV7-2 to TRBJ1-6; a weak D match, TRBD1 (6 bases). The CDR3 runs to 16 residues. V was trimmed by 0 bases and J by 10 bases, leaving 16 bases between them. Germline lookup yields CDR1 SGHTA and CDR2 FQGNSA. In DNA form, the CDR3 reads TGTGCCAGCAGCTTAGCTGGGGGGCGCATGAGATCACCCCTCCACTTT. Protein sequence: CASSLAGGRMRSPLHF. Full variable domain (outside the CDR3, taken from reference TRBV7-2 and TRBJ1-6): GAGVSQSPSNKVTEKGKDVELRCDPISGHTALYWYRQSLGQGLEFLIYFQGNSAPDKSGLPSDRFSAERTGGSVSTLTIQRTQQEDSAVYLCASSLAGGRMRSPLHFGNGTRLTVT.

This clonotype was observed at least ten times. The genes are TRBV7-8 and TRBJ1-1; no definite D call. Germline V CDR1 and CDR2: SGHVS, FQNEAQ. CDR3 length: 14 residues. Trimming stripped 4 bases from V and 1 base from J, with 10 bases between. In nucleotides, the CDR3 is TGTGCCAGCAGCTCCCAGAGTGCGAACACTGAAGCTTTCTTT. Residues: CASSSQSANTEAFF.

This clonotype came up many times. This chain uses TRBV29-1 with TRBJ2-1, with no clear D. In germline, CDR1 is SQVTM, CDR2 ANQGSEA. The CDR3 loop spans 16 amino acids. Between the trimmed V and J ends, which lost 0 bases and 0 bases, there was a span of 12 bases. The CDR3 DNA follows: TGCAGCGTTGAAGATTTCAGTGTGGGCTCCTACAATGAGCAGTTCTTC. Its protein product is CSVEDFSVGSYNEQFF.

At least ten counts were recorded for this clonotype. The V and J genes are TRBV7-6 and TRBJ2-7, with unresolved D. The CDR3 runs to 13 residues. Per the germline V gene, CDR1 is SGHVS and CDR2 is FNYEAQ. The V end was cut by 1 base, the J end by 3 bases, with 7 bases between. The CDR3 nucleotides are TGTGCCAGCAGCTTAGAGGACGGCTACGAGCAGTACTTC. The encoded protein is CASSLEDGYEQYF.

This clonotype was detected many times. The chain employs TRBV4-1 and TRBJ1-6; a possible D gene is TRBD1 (5 bases). Germline CDR1 reads MGHRA; CDR2 reads YSYEKL. The CDR3 is made up of 18 amino acids. Trimming removed 1 base at V and 0 bases at J, with 13 bases between. CDR3 DNA sequence: TGCGCCAGCAGCCAAGGATTGGGGGGGAGCTCCTATAATTCACCCCTCCACTTT. Its translation: CASSQGLGGSSYNSPLHF.

This clonotype has at least ten counts. The rearrangement links TRBV6-5 to TRBJ2-1, with 9 bases identical to TRBD2. The CDR3 length is 14 residues. Trimming took 4 bases from V and 9 from J; bases not matched to a gene: 7. Germline V CDR1 and CDR2: MNHEY, SVGAGI. CDR3 bases: TGTGCCAGCAGTTTAGCGGGGGAGGGTCCTGAGCAGTTCTTC. Amino acids: CASSLAGEGPEQFF.

This clonotype was seen many times. In DNA form, the CDR3 reads TGTGCCAGCAGTTCTTTCGGGGGGAGCACTGAAGCTTTCTTT. Translating it yields CASSSFGGSTEAFF. The chain joins TRBV28 to TRBJ1-1, with D perhaps matching TRBD1 (5 bases). The CDR3 has 14 residues. V gave up 4 bases and J gave up 4 bases, with 13 bases separating them. CDR1 MDHEN and CDR2 SYDVKM come from the germline V gene.

This clonotype was seen at least ten times. This chain uses TRBV5-1 with TRBJ2-3; the match to TRBD2 covers 14 bases. This CDR3 contains 17 residues. Germline trimming cut 0 bases from V and 4 bases from J; bases unmatched to any gene: 4. Germline V lookup: CDR1 SGHRS, CDR2 YFSETQ. CDR3 region: CASSLAATSGGADTQYF. The CDR3 DNA reads as TGCGCCAGCAGCTTGGCGGCGACTAGCGGGGGGGCAGATACGCAGTATTTT.

Ten or more counts support this clonotype. The chain links TRBV28 to TRBJ1-2; unclear D gene. V was pared by 3 bases and J by 2 bases, with 10 bases between. The CDR3 is made up of 14 amino acids. The V gene's germline CDR1 is MDHEN and CDR2 SYDVKM. CDR3 sequence reads: CASSFGRINYGYTF. The CDR3 coding sequence is TGTGCCAGCAGTTTCGGACGGATCAACTATGGCTACACCTTC.

This clonotype showed up many times. The rearrangement joins TRBV19 to TRBJ2-1; 7 bases are shared with TRBD2. CDR3 length equals 15 residues. Germline CDR1 is LNHDA and CDR2 is SQIVND (reference sequence). V lost 5 bases to trimming and J lost 7 bases; unmatched junction nucleotides: 11. The CDR3 DNA is TGTGCCAGTAGTCCCCTCCCGACTAGCTGGAATGAGCAGTTCTTC. It yields the protein CASSPLPTSWNEQFF. Full variable domain (remainder filled in from reference TRBV19 and TRBJ2-1): DGGITQSPKYLFRKEGQNVTLSCEQNLNHDAMYWYRQDPGQGLRLIYYSQIVNDFQKGDIAEGYSVSREKKESFPLTVTSAQKNPTAFYLCASSPLPTSWNEQFFGPGTRLTVL.

This clonotype was seen at least ten times. The V gene is TRBV7-2, the J gene TRBJ1-1, with D maybe TRBD1 (6 bases). V was trimmed by 5 bases and J by 5 bases, leaving 18 bases between them. The germline V gene has CDR1 SGHTA and CDR2 FQGNSA. CDR3 length equals 15 residues. CDR3 sequence: CASSPGPGAWTEAFF. The CDR3 nucleotides are TGTGCCAGCAGCCCCGGTCCAGGGGCCTGGACTGAAGCTTTCTTT.

This clonotype was counted ten times or more. CDR3 amino acids: CASRRTGEGSPLHF. Here the CDR3 DNA reads TGTGCCAGTAGGAGGACAGGGGAGGGGTCACCCCTCCACTTT. The chain employs TRBV19 and TRBJ1-6; TRBD1 matches 9 bases. After removal of 6 bases from V and 10 bases from J, the junction contained 7 bases not matched to a gene. Per the germline V gene, CDR1 is LNHDA and CDR2 is SQIVND (reference sequence). The CDR3 is 14 amino acids.

This clonotype has a count of ten or more. The chain links TRBV28 to TRBJ2-2; no reliable D call. The CDR3 sequence is 13 residues long. Germline V gene lookup returns CDR1 MDHEN and CDR2 SYDVKM. V was trimmed by 8 bases and J by 5 bases, leaving 12 bases between them. The CDR3 is CASGILGTGELFF. CDR3 sequence (DNA): TGTGCCAGCGGGATACTTGGGACCGGGGAGCTGTTTTTT.

This clonotype occurred many times. This chain links TRBV7-2 with TRBJ2-5; 10 nucleotides agree with TRBD2. CDR1 is SGHTA, CDR2 FQGNSA, per germline. V dropped 2 bases and J dropped 2; count of bases not matched to a gene: 14. CDR3 size: 19 residues. The CDR3 reads CASSLNSRGGAGGQETQYF. CDR3 DNA sequence: TGTGCCAGCAGCTTAAATTCGCGCGGTGGAGCGGGGGGGCAAGAGACCCAGTACTTC.

This clonotype was seen many times. The chain carries TRBV20-1 and TRBJ1-5; D gene uncertain. The germline V gene has CDR1 DFQATT and CDR2 SNEGSKA (reference sequence). V shed 2 bases and J shed 1 base, with 15 bases lying between them. The CDR3 loop spans 16 amino acids. Written as DNA, the CDR3 is TGCAGTGCTAGAAGACAAGGCTTCAGGAGCAATCAGCCCCAGCATTTT. Its translation: CSARRQGFRSNQPQHF.

This clonotype was seen at least ten times. The chain is built from TRBV7-8 and TRBJ2-1, with D possibly called TRBD1 or TRBD2 (6 bases each). The V end lost 2 bases, the J end lost 4 bases, and 12 bases lay between the germline ends. The CDR3 length is 15 residues. Germline V gives CDR1 SGHVS, CDR2 FQNEAQ. The CDR3 sequence: CASSLRGAGYNEQFF. Here the CDR3 DNA reads TGTGCCAGCAGCTTAAGGGGGGCTGGTTACAATGAGCAGTTCTTC.

This clonotype showed up many times. One end of the junction fails to match germline, which may point to a read error. The chain combines TRBV5-4 with TRBJ2-7; D is perhaps TRBD1 (5 bases). Germline CDR1 SGHNT, CDR2 YYREEE (reference sequence). The CDR3 is 12 residues long. In DNA form, the CDR3 reads TGTGCCAGCAGCTTAGGATCGGCAGGGCCCAGCTTC. This sequence encodes CASSLGSAGPSF.

This clonotype rates as medium-sized. The chain uses TRBV7-8 and TRBJ2-5; unclear D gene. Germline CDR1 and CDR2: SGHVS and FQNEAQ. The CDR3 is 14 amino acids. V gave up 1 base and J gave up 1 base, with 7 bases separating them. CDR3 protein: CASSLGPFQETQYF. DNA for the CDR3: TGTGCCAGCAGCTTAGGGCCGTTCCAAGAGACCCAGTACTTC.

At least ten counts were recorded for this clonotype. DNA for the CDR3: TGTGCCGTGAGCGGGGGTCGGAAAGAGACCCAGTACTTC. It specifies CAVSGGRKETQYF. The J gene is TRBJ2-5, the V gene TRBV2, with TRBD2 matching 8 bases. Germline V gives CDR1 SNHLY, CDR2 FYNNEI. The CDR3 loop spans 13 amino acids. The ends lost 11 bases at V and 3 bases at J; junction bases unmatched: 8.